The 19 T cell receptor beta chains in this list originate from one sample, sequenced in a study of blood T cell repertoires in COVID-19. The assay was immunoSEQ multiplex PCR, and TCRdb's table has in-frame clones only and misses some. The data hold 240,000 or so clones, with about 70% observed a single time. Sequenced sample: peripheral blood. The receptor source for this set is a woman older than 75 with acute or convalescent COVID-19.

The chain combines TRBV2 with TRBJ1-1; D uncertain. The CDR3 is 13 amino acids. Trimming removed 3 bases at V and 9 bases at J, with 14 bases between. Per germline, CDR1 SNHLY and CDR2 FYNNEI. This CDR3 is CASSDRGLSKAFF. DNA for the CDR3: TGTGCCAGCAGTGATCGAGGGTTATCTAAAGCTTTCTTT.

J is TRBJ2-1 and V is TRBV2; TRBD2 aligns across 14 bases. Germline CDR1 is SNHLY and CDR2 is FYNNEI. V gave up 6 bases and J gave up 5 bases; unmatched junction bases: 6. The CDR3 is made up of 16 amino acids. The DNA of the CDR3 is TGTGCCAGCAGGAAGGGGACTAGCGGGAGAAACAATGAGCAGTTCTTC. This translates into CASRKGTSGRNNEQFF. The full variable domain, with the rest looked up from reference TRBV2 and TRBJ2-1, is EPEVTQTPSHQVTQMGQEVILRCVPISNHLYFYWYRQILGQKVEFLVSFYNNEISEKSEIFDDQFSVERPDGSNFTLKIRSTKLEDSAMYFCASRKGTSGRNNEQFFGPGTRLTVL.

The chain couples TRBV11-3 to TRBJ1-1; no firm D call. CDR3 size: 12 residues. CDR1 SGHNT and CDR2 YENEEA come from the germline V gene. Trimming stripped 5 bases from V and 8 bases from J, with 12 bases between. DNA of the CDR3: TGTGCCAGCAGCCTCGCGGGTCGCGAAGCTTTCTTT. It specifies CASSLAGREAFF.

The chain uses TRBV28 and TRBJ2-7, with D tentatively TRBD1 (7 bases). V was cut by 2 bases and J by 5 bases, with 16 bases left in between. The CDR3 totals 15 residues. In germline, CDR1 is MDHEN, CDR2 SYDVKM. CDR3: CASSLAGTVFHEQYF. The CDR3 nucleotides read TGTGCCAGCAGTTTAGCGGGGACAGTCTTCCACGAGCAGTACTTC.

This chain uses TRBV5-1 with TRBJ2-5; weak D call: TRBD2 (6 bases). There are 15 residues in the CDR3. Germline V gives CDR1 SGHRS, CDR2 YFSETQ. Trimming pared 4 bases from V and 0 bases from J, leaving 13 bases between. CDR3 in DNA: TGCGCCAGCAGCGGACTGCGGGGTTACCAAGAGACCCAGTACTTC. Its translation is CASSGLRGYQETQYF.

The chain uses TRBV24-1 and TRBJ2-1; TRBD1 aligns across 10 bases. Germline assignment: CDR1 KGHDR and CDR2 SFDVKD. J gave up 9 bases and V 5 bases, and 12 bases lay outside the gene matches. There are 16 residues in the CDR3. CDR3 protein: CATSASAGQGTGEQFF. As DNA, the CDR3 is TGTGCCACCAGTGCCTCAGCGGGACAGGGGACCGGTGAGCAGTTCTTC.

This sequence joins TRBV27 and TRBJ2-1; D is perhaps TRBD1 (5 bases). Trimming pared 3 bases from V and 0 bases from J, leaving 9 bases between. The CDR3 sequence is 15 residues long. CDR1 MNHEY and CDR2 SMNVEV come from the germline V gene (reference sequence). The CDR3 protein is CASSFRQTSYNEQFF. CDR3 bases: TGTGCCAGCAGTTTCCGACAGACCTCCTACAATGAGCAGTTCTTC.

The sample holds one count of this clone. Here the CDR3 DNA reads TGTGCCAGCAGTCTAGGGACAGACTATGGCTACACCTTC. This gives the protein CASSLGTDYGYTF. This chain joins TRBV2 and TRBJ1-2, with TRBD1 identical over 7 bases. Germline loops: CDR1 SNHLY, CDR2 FYNNEI. The CDR3 contains 13 residues. Unmatched junction bases numbered 3, after V lost 5 bases and J lost 3 bases.

The chain uses TRBV11-2 and TRBJ2-7, with D unclear. The CDR3 covers 12 residues. Germline V lookup: CDR1 SGHAT, CDR2 FQNNGV. Trimming removed 1 base at V and 3 bases at J, with 4 bases between. CDR3 coding DNA: TGTGCCAGCAGCTTAGTCGGCTACGAGCAGTACTTC. It specifies CASSLVGYEQYF.

The CDR3 DNA reads TGTGCCAGCAGCTTTTTCAGGGTAGGCAATCAGCCCCAGCATTTT. Its protein product is CASSFFRVGNQPQHF. The chain uses TRBV7-4 and TRBJ1-5; D possibly corresponds to TRBD1 (5 bases). V was cut by 3 bases and J by 2 bases, with 11 bases left in between. CDR1 and CDR2 from the germline V gene are SGHVT and SQSDAQ. The CDR3 has 15 amino acids.

The chain carries TRBV21-1 and TRBJ1-4; the tabulated D call, TRBD1, remains unverified against the DNA. TRBV21-1 is listed as a pseudogene. The CDR3 runs to 16 residues. CDR3 in amino acids: CASSKGPHATNEKLFF. The CDR3 region has the DNA TGTGCCAGCAGCAAAGGGCCACACGCAACTAATGAAAAACTGTTTTTT.

This clone was seen once. The gene calls are TRBV27 and TRBJ2-5; the match to TRBD2 covers 12 bases. This CDR3 comprises 16 residues. V was pared by 3 bases and J by 2 bases, with 4 bases of the junction left unmatched. Germline V lookup: CDR1 MNHEY, CDR2 SMNVEV (reference sequence). CDR3 bases: TGTGCCAGCAGTTTCTACGGACTAGCGGGGCAAGAGACCCAGTACTTC. This sequence encodes CASSFYGLAGQETQYF.

This chain uses TRBV29-1 with TRBJ1-2; no reliable D call. CDR1 SQVTM and CDR2 ANQGSEA come from the germline V gene. The CDR3 has 11 amino acids. V lost 5 bases, J lost 8 bases, and 12 bases lay in between. The CDR3 DNA follows: TGCAGCGTTACTGACCCGGGAGGCTACACCTTC. It yields the protein CSVTDPGGYTF.

The rearrangement joins TRBV5-1 to TRBJ1-4, with 10 bases that match TRBD1. The CDR3 runs 15 residues. In germline, CDR1 is SGHRS, CDR2 YFSETQ. The J segment lost 7 bases and the V segment lost 4 bases, leaving 7 bases of the junction unmatched. The DNA for the CDR3 is TGCGCCAGCAGCACATCCGGGACAGGGGTTGAAAAACTGTTTTTT. Encoded protein: CASSTSGTGVEKLFF. Complete variable domain (other parts from reference TRBV5-1 and TRBJ1-4): KAGVTQTPRYLIKTRGQQVTLSCSPISGHRSVSWYQQTPGQGLQFLFEYFSETQRNKGNFPGRFSGRQFSNSRSEMNVSTLELGDSALYLCASSTSGTGVEKLFFGSGTQLSVL.

This clone was seen a single time. The J gene is TRBJ1-5, the V gene TRBV6-1; D might be TRBD1 (5 bases). CDR3 length equals 15 residues. Germline V gene lookup returns CDR1 MNHNS and CDR2 SASEGT. Trimming stripped 3 bases from V and 1 base from J, with 10 bases between. The CDR3, as DNA: TGTGCCAGCAGTGAGGGCCGGGGGAGCAATCAGCCCCAGCATTTT. Translation: CASSEGRGSNQPQHF.

The V gene is TRBV6-5, the J gene TRBJ2-6; D is undetermined. V lost 3 bases, J lost 0 bases, and 9 bases lay in between. CDR1 is MNHEY and CDR2 is SVGAGI in the germline V gene. This CDR3 spans 16 amino acids. The DNA of the CDR3 is TGTGCCAGCAGTTATACCCAGTTCTCTGGGGCCAACGTCCTGACTTTC. Protein product: CASSYTQFSGANVLTF.

The chain links TRBV5-6 to TRBJ1-2, with D maybe TRBD1 (6 bases). The germline CDR1 and CDR2 sequences are SGHDT and YYEEEE. V shed 2 bases and J shed 6 bases, with 11 bases lying between them. CDR3 length: 13 residues. The CDR3 nucleotides read TGTGCCAGCAGCTTACGAGGGGGTAATGGCTACACCTTC. It encodes CASSLRGGNGYTF.

This clone was picked up a small number of times. The chain joins TRBV2 to TRBJ2-7; D not resolved. The CDR3 runs to 12 residues. The V gene's germline CDR1 is SNHLY and CDR2 FYNNEI. Deletions cut 4 bases from V and 8 bases from J, with 12 bases between. CDR3 in DNA: TGTGCCAGCAGTGTCGCGCTGCCTAAGCAGTACTTC. Its translation: CASSVALPKQYF.

The chain joins TRBV5-1 to TRBJ1-1; no clear D. Germline V gives CDR1 SGHRS, CDR2 YFSETQ. The CDR3 loop spans 15 amino acids. Trimming stripped 4 bases from V and 4 bases from J, with 17 bases between. In DNA form, the CDR3 reads TGCGCCAGCAGCCCCGACCTGACCCGGGGCACTGAAGCTTTCTTT. Its translation is CASSPDLTRGTEAFF.